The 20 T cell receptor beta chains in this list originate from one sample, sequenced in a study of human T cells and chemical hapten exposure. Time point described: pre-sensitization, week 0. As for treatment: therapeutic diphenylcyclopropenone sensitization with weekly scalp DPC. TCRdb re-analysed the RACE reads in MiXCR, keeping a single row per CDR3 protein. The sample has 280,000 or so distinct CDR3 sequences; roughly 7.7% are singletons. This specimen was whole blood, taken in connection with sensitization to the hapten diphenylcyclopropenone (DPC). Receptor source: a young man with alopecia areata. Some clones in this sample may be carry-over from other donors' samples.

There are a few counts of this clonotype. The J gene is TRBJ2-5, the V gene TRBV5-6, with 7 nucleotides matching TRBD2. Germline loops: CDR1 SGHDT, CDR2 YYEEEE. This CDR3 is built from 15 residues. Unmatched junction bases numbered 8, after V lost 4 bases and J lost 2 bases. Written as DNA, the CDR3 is TGTGCCAGCAGCCTGAACCGGGGGGTACAAGAGACCCAGTACTTC. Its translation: CASSLNRGVQETQYF.

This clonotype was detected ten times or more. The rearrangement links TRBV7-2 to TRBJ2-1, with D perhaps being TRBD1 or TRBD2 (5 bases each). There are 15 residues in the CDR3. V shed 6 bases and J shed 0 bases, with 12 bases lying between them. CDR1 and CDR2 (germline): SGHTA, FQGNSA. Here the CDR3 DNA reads TGTGCCAGCAGTTTATCAGGGAGCTCCTACAATGAGCAGTTCTTC. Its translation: CASSLSGSSYNEQFF.

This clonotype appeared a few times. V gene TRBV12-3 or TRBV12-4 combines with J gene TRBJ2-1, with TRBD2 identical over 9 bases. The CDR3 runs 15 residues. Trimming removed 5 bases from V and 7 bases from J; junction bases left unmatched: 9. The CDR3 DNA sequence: TGTGCCAGCAGTCCCCAAAGCGGGGGGTTGAATGAGCAGTTCTTC. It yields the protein CASSPQSGGLNEQFF.

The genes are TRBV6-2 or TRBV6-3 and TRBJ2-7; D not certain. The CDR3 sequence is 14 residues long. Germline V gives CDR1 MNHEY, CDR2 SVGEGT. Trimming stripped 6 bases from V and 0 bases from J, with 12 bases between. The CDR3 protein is CASRNQRSSYEQYF. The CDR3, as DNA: TGTGCCAGCAGAAACCAGAGGAGCTCCTACGAGCAGTACTTC.

CDR3 residues: CSVEVFQGDTQYF. The CDR3 coding sequence is TGCAGCGTTGAAGTGTTCCAGGGAGATACGCAGTATTTT. The chain employs TRBV29-1 and TRBJ2-3; tentative D call: TRBD1 (5 bases). The CDR3 has 13 amino acids. The V and J ends lost 1 base and 5 bases respectively, with 10 bases between them. From germline, CDR1 is SQVTM and CDR2 ANQGSEA.

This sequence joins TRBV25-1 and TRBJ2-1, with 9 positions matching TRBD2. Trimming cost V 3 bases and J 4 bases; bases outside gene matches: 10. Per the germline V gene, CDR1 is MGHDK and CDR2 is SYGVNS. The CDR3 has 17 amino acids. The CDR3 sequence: CASSDPTGSGGYNEQFF. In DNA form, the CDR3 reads TGTGCCAGCAGTGACCCGACAGGGAGCGGGGGGTACAATGAGCAGTTCTTC.

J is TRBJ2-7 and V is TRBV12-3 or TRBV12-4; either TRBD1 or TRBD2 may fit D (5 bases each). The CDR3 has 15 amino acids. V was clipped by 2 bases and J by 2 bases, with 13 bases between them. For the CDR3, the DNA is TGTGCCAGCAGTTTAACCCGGGACGGAGCCTACGAGCAGTACGTC. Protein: CASSLTRDGAYEQYV.

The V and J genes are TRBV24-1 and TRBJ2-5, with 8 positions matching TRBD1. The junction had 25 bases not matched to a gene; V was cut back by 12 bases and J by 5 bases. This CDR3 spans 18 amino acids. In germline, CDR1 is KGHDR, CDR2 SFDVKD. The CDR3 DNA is TGTGCCCCGAAAGTGAGAAGACAGGGGTCCAAATCTGAGGAGACCCAGTACTTC. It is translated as CAPKVRRQGSKSEETQYF.

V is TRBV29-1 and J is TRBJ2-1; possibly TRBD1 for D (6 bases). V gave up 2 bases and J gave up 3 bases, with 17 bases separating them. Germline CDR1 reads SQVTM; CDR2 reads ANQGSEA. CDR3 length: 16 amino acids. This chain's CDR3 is CSVERFGQGSYNEQFF. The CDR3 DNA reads TGCAGCGTTGAACGATTCGGGCAGGGGAGCTACAATGAGCAGTTCTTC.

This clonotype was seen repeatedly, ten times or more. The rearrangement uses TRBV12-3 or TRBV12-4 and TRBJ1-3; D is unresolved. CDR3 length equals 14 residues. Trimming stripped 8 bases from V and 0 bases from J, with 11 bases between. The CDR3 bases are TGTGCCAGCGGCGACATGTTCTCTGGAAACACCATATATTTT. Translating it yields CASGDMFSGNTIYF.

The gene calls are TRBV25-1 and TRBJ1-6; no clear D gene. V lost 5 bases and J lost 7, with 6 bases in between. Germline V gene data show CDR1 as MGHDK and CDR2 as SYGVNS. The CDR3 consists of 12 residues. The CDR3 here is CASSLFNSPLHF. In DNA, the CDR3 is TGTGCCAGCAGTCTGTTCAATTCACCCCTCCACTTT. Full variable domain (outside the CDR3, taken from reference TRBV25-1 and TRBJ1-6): EADIYQTPRYLVIGTGKKITLECSQTMGHDKMYWYQQDPGMELHLIHYSYGVNSTEKGDLSSESTVSRIRTEHFPLTLESARPSHTSQYLCASSLFNSPLHFGNGTRLTVT.

In nucleotides, the CDR3 is TGCGCCAGCAGCTTTGAGCGGGGGGGCAGAAAGACCCAGTACTTC. Its protein product is CASSFERGGRKTQYF. The chain recombines TRBV5-1 with TRBJ2-5; TRBD2 aligns across 10 bases. The J segment lost 6 bases and the V segment lost 2 bases, leaving 7 bases of the junction unmatched. Germline assignment: CDR1 SGHRS and CDR2 YFSETQ. The CDR3 is 15 amino acids.

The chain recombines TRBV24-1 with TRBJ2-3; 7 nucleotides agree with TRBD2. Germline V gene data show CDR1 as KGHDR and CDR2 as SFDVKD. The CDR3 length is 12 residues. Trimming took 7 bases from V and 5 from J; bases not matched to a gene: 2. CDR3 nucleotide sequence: TGTGCCACCAGGGGCGGGGGAGATACGCAGTATTTT. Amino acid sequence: CATRGGGDTQYF.

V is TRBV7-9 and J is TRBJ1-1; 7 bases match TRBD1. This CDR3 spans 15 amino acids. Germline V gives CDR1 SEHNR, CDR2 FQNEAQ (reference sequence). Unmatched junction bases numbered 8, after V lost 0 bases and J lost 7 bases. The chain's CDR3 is CASSLAVWTGSEAFF. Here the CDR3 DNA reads TGTGCCAGCAGCTTAGCGGTTTGGACAGGCAGTGAAGCTTTCTTT.

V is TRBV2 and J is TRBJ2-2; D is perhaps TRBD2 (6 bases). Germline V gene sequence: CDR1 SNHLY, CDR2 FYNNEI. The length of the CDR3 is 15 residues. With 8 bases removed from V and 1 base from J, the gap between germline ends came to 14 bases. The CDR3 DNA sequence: TGTGCCAGCCTAGCGACACCCCAGAACACCGGGGAGCTGTTTTTT. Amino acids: CASLATPQNTGELFF.

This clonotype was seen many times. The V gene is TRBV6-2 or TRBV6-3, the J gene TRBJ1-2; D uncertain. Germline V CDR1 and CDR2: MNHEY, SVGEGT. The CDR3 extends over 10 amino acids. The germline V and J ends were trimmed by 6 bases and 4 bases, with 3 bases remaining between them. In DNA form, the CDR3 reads TGTGCCAGCAGAAGCTATGGCTACACCTTC. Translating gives CASRSYGYTF.

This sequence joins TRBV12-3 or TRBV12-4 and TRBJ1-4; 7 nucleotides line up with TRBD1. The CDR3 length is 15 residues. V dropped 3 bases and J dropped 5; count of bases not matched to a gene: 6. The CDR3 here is CASSFRDRINEKLFF. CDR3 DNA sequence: TGTGCCAGCAGTTTCAGGGACAGAATAAATGAAAAACTGTTTTTT.

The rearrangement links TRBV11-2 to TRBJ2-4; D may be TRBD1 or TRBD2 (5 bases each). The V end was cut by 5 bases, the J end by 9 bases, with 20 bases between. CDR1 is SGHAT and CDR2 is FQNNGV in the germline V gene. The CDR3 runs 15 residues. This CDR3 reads CASSPESWDVGIQYF. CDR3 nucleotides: TGTGCCAGCAGCCCGGAAAGCTGGGACGTTGGCATTCAGTACTTC.

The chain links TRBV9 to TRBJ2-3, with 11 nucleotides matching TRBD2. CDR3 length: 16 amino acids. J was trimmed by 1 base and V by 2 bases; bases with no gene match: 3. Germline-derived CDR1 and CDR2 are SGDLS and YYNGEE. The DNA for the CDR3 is TGTGCCAGCAGCGTCAAGACTAGCGGGGGCACAGATACGCAGTATTTT. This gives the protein CASSVKTSGGTDTQYF.

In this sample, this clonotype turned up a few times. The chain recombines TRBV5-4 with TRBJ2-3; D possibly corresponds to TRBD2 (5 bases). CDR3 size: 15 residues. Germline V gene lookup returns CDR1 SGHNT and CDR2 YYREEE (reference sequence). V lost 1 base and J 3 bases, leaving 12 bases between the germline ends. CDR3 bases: TGTGCCAGCAGCTTGTTCGGACTCCAAACAGATACGCAGTATTTT. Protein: CASSLFGLQTDTQYF.